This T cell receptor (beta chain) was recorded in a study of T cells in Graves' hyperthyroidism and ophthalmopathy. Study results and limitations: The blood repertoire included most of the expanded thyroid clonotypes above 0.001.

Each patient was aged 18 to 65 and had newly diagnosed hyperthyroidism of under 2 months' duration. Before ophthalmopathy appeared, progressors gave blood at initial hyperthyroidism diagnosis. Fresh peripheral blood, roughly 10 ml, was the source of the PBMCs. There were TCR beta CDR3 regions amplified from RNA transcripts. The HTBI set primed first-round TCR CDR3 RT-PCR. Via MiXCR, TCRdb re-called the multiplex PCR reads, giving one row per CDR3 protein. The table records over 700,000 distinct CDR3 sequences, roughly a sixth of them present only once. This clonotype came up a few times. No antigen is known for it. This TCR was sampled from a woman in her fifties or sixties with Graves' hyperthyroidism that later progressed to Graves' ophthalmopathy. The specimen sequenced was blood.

CDR3: CASSLVISQETQYF. The CDR3 nucleotides read TGTGCCAGCAGCTTAGTTATATCTCAAGAGACCCAGTACTTC. This chain connects TRBV7-6 to TRBJ2-5; D unresolved. The V and J ends lost 1 base and 2 bases respectively, with 8 bases between them. This CDR3 has 14 residues. Germline V gives CDR1 SGHVS, CDR2 FNYEAQ.